Each of the 28 T cell receptor beta chains below was sequenced from the same sample in a study of vaccination and CD4 T cells after COVID-19. Treatment indicated: roughly ten-day PBMC culture with coronavirus spike peptide pools or control peptides (ViraFEST assay). Sequencing of DNA taken from cultured CD4+ T cells relied on the Oncomine TCR Beta short-read assay. TCRdb re-called the PCR reads through MiXCR, storing one row per CDR3 protein. The sample has about 11,000 distinct CDR3 sequences; roughly two thirds are singletons. These receptors have no known antigen. The sequenced sample was CD4+ T cells from blood, cultured in vitro. These receptors all stem from a human donor who had recovered from COVID-19.

Within the sample, this clonotype is medium-sized (0.01 to 0.1%). V and J are TRBV7-6 and TRBJ2-7; the D gene is possibly TRBD2 (5 bases). From germline, CDR1 is SGHVS and CDR2 FNYEAQ. V dropped 4 bases and J dropped 4 bases, with 11 bases sitting between them. The CDR3 loop spans 13 amino acids. CDR3: CASSSTTGYEQYF. The CDR3 bases are TGTGCCAGCAGCTCAACCACGGGGTACGAGCAGTACTTC.

In this sample, this clonotype turned up a few times. V is TRBV20-1 and J is TRBJ2-3; 7 nucleotides agree with TRBD1. The CDR3 length is 14 residues. V lost 6 bases and J lost 4; bases outside the gene matches: 10. Germline V gene lookup returns CDR1 DFQATT and CDR2 SNEGSKA (reference sequence). In DNA form, the CDR3 reads TGCAGTGCACAAAAGGGGGCAGGGGCAGATACGCAGTATTTT. As protein: CSAQKGAGADTQYF.

The V and J genes are TRBV28 and TRBJ1-2; D not resolved. The CDR3 spans 15 residues. The V gene lost 3 bases and the J gene lost 7 bases, with 18 bases spanning the gap. The V gene's germline CDR1 is MDHEN and CDR2 SYDVKM. The CDR3 DNA sequence: TGTGCCAGCAGTTTCTGGGAACGCAGTTCTTCTGGCTACACCTTC. Translation gives CASSFWERSSSGYTF.

This clonotype appeared a few times. This chain links TRBV27 with TRBJ2-3; TRBD1 might be the D (6 bases). Trimming took 3 bases from V and 6 from J, leaving 22 bases between them. The CDR3 is 17 amino acids. Germline CDR1 is MNHEY and CDR2 is SMNVEV (reference sequence). In DNA, the CDR3 is TGTGCCAGCAGTTTCCGGGAACAGGGAGTTTCTGGGGATACGCAGTATTTT. Encoded protein: CASSFREQGVSGDTQYF.

The chain links TRBV7-2 to TRBJ1-6; TRBD1 aligns across 7 bases. CDR1 is SGHTA and CDR2 is FQGNSA in the germline V gene. V lost 5 bases to trimming and J lost 14 bases; unmatched junction nucleotides: 15. The CDR3 is 15 amino acids. CDR3 sequence: CASSSSGTAGATLHF. CDR3 nucleotides: TGTGCCAGCAGCAGCTCCGGGACAGCCGGTGCAACCCTCCACTTT.

This clonotype was picked up one time. The V call is TRBV20-1, the J call TRBJ2-3; maybe TRBD2 (5 bases). The CDR3 has 14 residues. Per germline, CDR1 DFQATT and CDR2 SNEGSKA (reference sequence). The V gene lost 4 bases and the J gene lost 2 bases, with 13 bases spanning the gap. The CDR3 spells CSATTRGFTDTQYF. In nucleotides, the CDR3 is TGCAGTGCTACGACACGCGGGTTCACAGATACGCAGTATTTT.

V and J are TRBV2 and TRBJ1-1; tentative D call: TRBD1 (6 bases). The CDR3 spans 17 residues. Between the trimmed V and J ends, which lost 6 bases and 0 bases, there was a span of 20 bases. CDR1 and CDR2 from the germline V gene are SNHLY and FYNNEI. Here the CDR3 DNA reads TGTGCCAGCAGACCGGAGACAGGAACCCCTTTGAACACTGAAGCTTTCTTT. Translating gives CASRPETGTPLNTEAFF.

This sequence joins TRBV15 and TRBJ2-2; TRBD1 aligns across 12 bases. CDR3 length: 15 residues. Germline CDR1 is LNHNV and CDR2 is YYDKDF (reference sequence). V lost 6 bases, J lost 9 bases, and 8 bases stayed unmatched. The CDR3 nucleotides are TGTGCCACCAGATGGGGACAGGGGGCGGCCCGGGAGCTGTTTTTT. Amino acid sequence: CATRWGQGAARELFF.

This clonotype was seen a handful of times. The J gene is TRBJ2-2, the V gene TRBV12-3 or TRBV12-4, with 10 bases matching TRBD1. V was clipped by 7 bases and J by 5 bases; unmatched bases: 7. This CDR3 is 15 amino acids long. This CDR3 is CASTDGTGVTGELFF. DNA of the CDR3: TGTGCCAGCACGGACGGGACAGGGGTTACCGGGGAGCTGTTTTTT.

The rearrangement joins TRBV28 to TRBJ1-5; D remains ambiguous. V was cut by 3 bases and J by 7 bases, with 16 bases left in between. This CDR3 spans 15 amino acids. The V gene's germline CDR1 is MDHEN and CDR2 SYDVKM. The CDR3 DNA is TGTGCCAGCAGTTTGTTGGAAGGGCGGAGGCAGCCCCAGCATTTT. Amino acids: CASSLLEGRRQPQHF.

This clonotype was counted a few times. The chain uses TRBV7-9 and TRBJ1-4; D is perhaps TRBD1 (5 bases). Deletions cut 5 bases from V and 6 bases from J, with 10 bases between. CDR3 length: 13 residues. The germline V gene has CDR1 SEHNR and CDR2 FQNEAQ (reference sequence). The CDR3 sequence: CASSRDSHEKLFF. DNA of the CDR3: TGTGCCAGCAGCCGCGACAGCCATGAAAAACTGTTTTTT.

The chain carries TRBV20-1 and TRBJ2-1; D is ambiguous. The CDR3 consists of 10 residues. Deletions cut 5 bases from V and 4 bases from J, with 3 bases between. Per the germline V gene, CDR1 is DFQATT and CDR2 is SNEGSKA (reference sequence). CDR3 loop: CSASYNEQFF. The CDR3 nucleotides are TGCAGTGCTTCATACAATGAGCAGTTCTTC.

This chain uses TRBV27 with TRBJ2-7; 10 bases line up with TRBD1. The CDR3 runs to 14 residues. The V gene end was trimmed by 5 bases and the J gene end by 6 bases; junction bases not matched to a gene: 7. From germline, CDR1 is MNHEY and CDR2 SMNVEV (reference sequence). As DNA, the CDR3 is TGTGCCAGCAGTCAGGCCGGGACAGGGGCCGAGCAGTACTTC. It yields the protein CASSQAGTGAEQYF.

This clonotype has a single count. This rearrangement joins TRBV20-1 to TRBJ2-5; 9 positions match TRBD2. The length of the CDR3 is 15 residues. From germline, CDR1 is DFQATT and CDR2 SNEGSKA (reference sequence). With V trimmed by 5 bases and J by 0 bases, 7 bases remained unmatched. Here the CDR3 DNA reads TGCAGTGCTGGCCGGGTAGCGGGGGACCAAGAGACCCAGTACTTC. It yields the protein CSAGRVAGDQETQYF.

The chain recombines TRBV6-1 with TRBJ2-1, with D possibly being TRBD1 (7 bases). The germline V gene has CDR1 MNHNS and CDR2 SASEGT. The CDR3 contains 14 residues. V shed 2 bases and J shed 7 bases, with 12 bases lying between them. The CDR3 reads CASSERTGGNEQFF. For the CDR3, the DNA is TGTGCCAGCAGTGAAAGGACAGGAGGGAATGAGCAGTTCTTC.

This clonotype appeared once. The V gene is TRBV18, the J gene TRBJ1-3; D ambiguous. The CDR3 is 14 amino acids. Germline loops: CDR1 KGHSH, CDR2 LQKENI. V was shortened by 0 bases and J by 4 bases, with 7 bases between the two germline ends. CDR3 bases: TGTGCCAGCTCACCACCCGAGAGGGGAAACACCATATATTTT. This gives the protein CASSPPERGNTIYF.

This sequence joins TRBV24-1 and TRBJ1-5, with 7 bases that match TRBD1. Germline lookup yields CDR1 KGHDR and CDR2 SFDVKD. The CDR3 sequence is 15 residues long. Trimming at V came to 3 bases and at J to 3 bases, leaving 4 bases not matched to a gene. Here the CDR3 reads CATSDPDRDNQPQHF. In DNA, the CDR3 is TGTGCCACCAGTGATCCTGACAGGGACAATCAGCCCCAGCATTTT.

This chain links TRBV6-1 with TRBJ1-2, with D perhaps TRBD1 (5 bases). From germline, CDR1 is MNHNS and CDR2 SASEGT. Trimming took 6 bases from V and 5 from J, leaving 13 bases between them. The CDR3 has 13 amino acids. DNA of the CDR3: TGTGCCAGCAGGGGGGTAGTAGGGTATGGCTACACCTTC. Translation gives CASRGVVGYGYTF.

This sequence joins TRBV6-1 and TRBJ2-1; D is undetermined. Per the germline V gene, CDR1 is MNHNS and CDR2 is SASEGT. Trimming removed 5 bases at V and 0 bases at J, with 11 bases between. This CDR3 comprises 15 residues. The CDR3 protein is CASSRDTFSYNEQFF. The CDR3 region has the DNA TGTGCCAGCAGTCGTGACACATTCTCCTACAATGAGCAGTTCTTC.

The chain couples TRBV27 to TRBJ1-6; D remains unclear. The CDR3 contains 16 residues. Germline V gives CDR1 MNHEY, CDR2 SMNVEV (reference sequence). V was cut by 5 bases and J by 4 bases, with 15 bases left in between. CDR3 residues: CASSRVSSGYNSPLHF. The CDR3 DNA follows: TGTGCCAGCAGTAGGGTTTCTTCTGGATATAATTCACCCCTCCACTTT.

This clonotype is large. The J gene is TRBJ1-5, the V gene TRBV5-3; 12 bases align to TRBD1. TRBV5-3 is reported as an ORF; its role is uncertain. V shed 1 base, J shed 3 bases, and the junction held 5 bases outside the gene matches. This CDR3 contains 17 residues. CDR3 in DNA: TGTGCCAGAAGCTTGCGTGGGACAGGGGGCCTCAATCAGCCCCAGCATTTT. This encodes CARSLRGTGGLNQPQHF.

This clonotype was detected a few times. The chain joins TRBV12-3 or TRBV12-4 to TRBJ1-2; TRBD1 aligns across 8 bases. The CDR3 is made up of 14 amino acids. J gave up 8 bases and V 2 bases, and 7 bases lay outside the gene matches. The CDR3 nucleotides read TGTGCCAGCAGTTTACCAGGGGGCGCGGGGGGCTACACCTTC. Translated, it gives CASSLPGGAGGYTF.

The V call is TRBV7-9, the J call TRBJ1-3; D is possibly TRBD1 (6 bases). CDR3 length equals 17 residues. Germline loops: CDR1 SEHNR, CDR2 FQNEAQ (reference sequence). The V end lost 0 bases, the J end lost 2 bases, and 14 bases lay between the germline ends. CDR3 in DNA: TGTGCCAGCAGCTTAGCGGCAGGGGCGTTAACTGGAAACACCATATATTTT. Its protein product is CASSLAAGALTGNTIYF. The full variable domain, with the rest looked up from reference TRBV7-9 and TRBJ1-3, is DTGVSQNPRHKITKRGQNVTFRCDPISEHNRLYWYRQTLGQGPEFLTYFQNEAQLEKSRLLSDRFSAERPKGSFSTLEIQRTEQGDSAMYLCASSLAAGALTGNTIYFGEGSWLTVV.

The chain links TRBV5-5 to TRBJ2-1; D unresolved. CDR3 length: 12 residues. The V gene's germline CDR1 is SGHKS and CDR2 YYEKEE (reference sequence). V was shortened by 0 bases and J by 12 bases, with 10 bases between the two germline ends. CDR3 loop: CASSLVTSGQFF. CDR3 DNA sequence: TGTGCCAGCAGCTTGGTGACTTCTGGGCAGTTCTTC.

This chain connects TRBV20-1 to TRBJ1-2; TRBD1 agrees at 7 bases. With 6 bases clipped from V and 4 bases from J, the junction kept 8 bases outside the gene matches. Germline values: CDR1 DFQATT, CDR2 SNEGSKA (reference sequence). This CDR3 is 13 amino acids long. CDR3 coding DNA: TGCAGTGCAACCGAGGCAGGGGGCTATGGCTACACCTTC. This codes for CSATEAGGYGYTF.

In its sample, this clonotype was seen a few times. V gene TRBV7-8 combines with J gene TRBJ1-5; TRBD1 aligns across 7 bases. Germline lookup yields CDR1 SGHVS and CDR2 FQNEAQ. The CDR3 is 17 residues long. V lost 0 bases, J lost 0 bases, and 5 bases stayed unmatched. The CDR3 DNA is TGTGCCAGCAGCTTAGCTAGGGACAGCAATAGCAATCAGCCCCAGCATTTT. Amino acid sequence: CASSLARDSNSNQPQHF. The variable domain in full, completed from reference TRBV7-8 and TRBJ1-5, reads GAGVSQSPRYKVAKRGQDVALRCDPISGHVSLFWYQQALGQGPEFLTYFQNEAQLDKSGLPSDRFFAERPEGSVSTLKIQRTQQEDSAVYLCASSLARDSNSNQPQHFGDGTRLSIL.

Comments on this clonotype: Because the CDR3's place on the DNA is in doubt, the DNA is left out and the CDR3 is given as listed by TCRdb. The gene calls are TRBV5-4 and TRBJ1-5; the table's TRBD1 call for D was not verified on the DNA. CDR1 is SGHNT and CDR2 is YYREEE in the germline V gene (reference sequence). A total of 22 residues make up the CDR3, ends included. The CDR3 region is CASSRGTGSYEQYFGPGQPQHF.

With regard to this clonotype: Germline is not matched at one junction end, which may reflect a read error. This sequence joins TRBV7-9 and TRBJ1-1; perhaps TRBD1 as D (5 bases). Germline lookup yields CDR1 SEHNR and CDR2 FQNEAQ (reference sequence). The CDR3 sequence is 13 residues long. The CDR3 DNA is TGCGCCAGCAGCCCCCCAGGGTTCACTGAAGCTTTCTTT. Translating it yields CASSPPGFTEAFF.